This T cell receptor beta chain was profiled in a study of blood T cells in healthy people across ages. The wider study: For every two T cells, template switching captured about one barcoded beta molecule. Study-wide points: TCR beta diversity was tightly associated with the proportion of naive T cells.

Germline-derived CDR1 and CDR2 are SGHTA and FQGNSA. This CDR3 has 16 residues. With V trimmed by 3 bases and J by 5 bases, 9 bases remained unmatched. About this clonotype itself: The antigen is unknown.

Healthy Caucasians from Russia aged roughly 6 to 95 served as donors. At least 7 million PBMCs were isolated per sample. Primers used in a second PCR of about 6 to 11 cycles were a sample-barcoded 5' primer and a J-beta primer mix. In TCRdb, the 5' RACE reads were re-called with MiXCR into one record per CDR3 protein. Here the sample spans roughly 1,800,000 distinct CDR3 sequences, around 50% being singletons. This sequence originates from a middle-aged woman in good health. The sequenced sample consisted of blood. The genes are TRBV7-2 and TRBJ2-1, with 8 bases aligning to TRBD2. The CDR3 spells CASSFFQAGVDNEQFF. CDR3 nucleotides: TGTGCCAGCAGCTTTTTTCAAGCGGGGGTGGACAATGAGCAGTTCTTC.